This T cell receptor beta chain stems from a study of T cells in Graves' hyperthyroidism and ophthalmopathy. Whole-study results and caveats: In the blood, most expanded thyroid clonotypes above 0.001 appeared as well.

Template material for amplifying TCR beta CDR3 regions consisted of RNA transcripts. First-round RT-PCR of the TCR CDR3 relied on the HTBI primer set. TCRdb fed the multiplex PCR reads into MiXCR, producing one record per CDR3 protein. The sample yields a few hundred thousand distinct CDR3 sequences, 15% seen once. When hyperthyroidism was first diagnosed, the blood sample was taken, preceding any ophthalmopathy symptoms. In the case of this clonotype: Its antigen is undetermined.

With V trimmed by 4 bases and J by 8 bases, 7 bases remained unmatched. CDR3 length equals 13 residues. Per germline, CDR1 GTSNPN and CDR2 SVGIG (reference sequence). The sequenced sample was blood. The J gene is TRBJ1-4, the V gene TRBV30, with 7 bases fitting TRBD1. This TCR derives from a woman aged 50 to 65 with Graves' hyperthyroidism that later progressed to Graves' ophthalmopathy. The CDR3 DNA is TGTGCCTGGACCACAGGGGAGGGAGAAAAACTGTTTTTT. Translation gives CAWTTGEGEKLFF. Full variable domain (rest looked up from reference TRBV30 and TRBJ1-4): SQTIHQWPATLVQPVGSPLSLECTVEGTSNPNLYWYRQAAGRGLQLLFYSVGIGQISSEVPQNLSASRPQDRQFILSSKKLLLSDSGFYLCAWTTGEGEKLFFGSGTQLSVL.